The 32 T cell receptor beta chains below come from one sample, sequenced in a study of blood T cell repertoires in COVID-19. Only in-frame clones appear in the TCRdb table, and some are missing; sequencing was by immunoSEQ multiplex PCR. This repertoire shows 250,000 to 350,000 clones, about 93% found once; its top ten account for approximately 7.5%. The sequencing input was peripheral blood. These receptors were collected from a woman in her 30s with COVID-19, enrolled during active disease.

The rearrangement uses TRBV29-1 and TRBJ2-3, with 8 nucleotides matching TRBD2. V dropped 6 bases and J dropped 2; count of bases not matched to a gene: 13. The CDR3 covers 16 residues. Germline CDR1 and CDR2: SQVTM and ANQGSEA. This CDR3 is CSVAPGPSGHTDTQYF. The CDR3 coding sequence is TGCAGCGTCGCACCGGGGCCTAGCGGGCACACAGATACGCAGTATTTT.

DNA for the CDR3: TGTGCCAGTAGTATAGATCCCAGGGGCACTCAGCCCCAGCATTTT. This encodes CASSIDPRGTQPQHF. The chain employs TRBV19 and TRBJ1-5; perhaps TRBD1 as D (6 bases). CDR1 and CDR2 from the germline V gene are LNHDA and SQIVND (reference sequence). The CDR3 runs 15 residues. Trimming removed 0 bases from V and 6 bases from J, with 12 bases in between.

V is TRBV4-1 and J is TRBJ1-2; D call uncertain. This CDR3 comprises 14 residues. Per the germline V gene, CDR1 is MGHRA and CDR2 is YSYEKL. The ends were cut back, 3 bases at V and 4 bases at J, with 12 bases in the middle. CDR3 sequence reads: CASSHADKLYGYTF. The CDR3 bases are TGCGCCAGCAGCCATGCCGACAAGCTCTATGGCTACACCTTC.

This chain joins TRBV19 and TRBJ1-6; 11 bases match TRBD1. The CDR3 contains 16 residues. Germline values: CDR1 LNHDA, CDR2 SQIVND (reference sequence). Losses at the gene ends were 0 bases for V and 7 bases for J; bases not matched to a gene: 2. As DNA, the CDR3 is TGTGCCAGTAGTATAGAAGGGACAGGGGGAAATTCACCCCTCCACTTT. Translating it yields CASSIEGTGGNSPLHF.

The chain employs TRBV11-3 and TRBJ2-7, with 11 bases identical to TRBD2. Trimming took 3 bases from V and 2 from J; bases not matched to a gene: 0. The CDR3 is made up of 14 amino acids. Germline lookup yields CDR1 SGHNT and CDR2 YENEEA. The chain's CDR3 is CASSFSGRAYEQYF. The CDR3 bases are TGTGCCAGCAGCTTTAGCGGGAGGGCCTACGAGCAGTACTTC.

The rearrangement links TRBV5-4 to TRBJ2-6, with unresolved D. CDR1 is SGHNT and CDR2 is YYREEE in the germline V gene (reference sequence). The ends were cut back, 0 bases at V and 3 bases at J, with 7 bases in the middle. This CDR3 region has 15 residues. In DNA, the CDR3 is TGTGCCAGCAGCTTGGAACGGTTTGGGGCCAACGTCCTGACTTTC. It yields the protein CASSLERFGANVLTF. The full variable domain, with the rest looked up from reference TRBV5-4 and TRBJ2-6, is ETGVTQSPTHLIKTRGQQVTLRCSSQSGHNTVSWYQQALGQGPQFIFQYYREEENGRGNFPPRFSGLQFPNYSSELNVNALELDDSALYLCASSLERFGANVLTFGAGSRLTVL.

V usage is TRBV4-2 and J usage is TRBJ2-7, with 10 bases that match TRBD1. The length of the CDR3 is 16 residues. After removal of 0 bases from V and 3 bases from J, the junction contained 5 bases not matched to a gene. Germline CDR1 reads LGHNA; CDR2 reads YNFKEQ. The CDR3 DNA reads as TGTGCCAGCAGCCAAGACGGACAGGGGGTAGGCTACGAGCAGTACTTC. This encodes CASSQDGQGVGYEQYF.

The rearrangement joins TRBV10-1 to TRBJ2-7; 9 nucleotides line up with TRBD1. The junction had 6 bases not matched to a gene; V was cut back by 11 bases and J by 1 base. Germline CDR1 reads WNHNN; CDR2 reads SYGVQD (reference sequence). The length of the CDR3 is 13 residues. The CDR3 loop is CAVPGTGSYEQYF. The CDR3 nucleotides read TGCGCCGTCCCCGGGACAGGGTCCTACGAGCAGTACTTC.

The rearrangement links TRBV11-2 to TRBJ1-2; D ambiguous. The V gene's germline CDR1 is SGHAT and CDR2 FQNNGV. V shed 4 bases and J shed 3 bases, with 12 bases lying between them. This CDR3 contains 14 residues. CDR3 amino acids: CASSSAGSYYGYTF. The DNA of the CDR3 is TGTGCCAGCAGCTCCGCGGGATCTTACTATGGCTACACCTTC.

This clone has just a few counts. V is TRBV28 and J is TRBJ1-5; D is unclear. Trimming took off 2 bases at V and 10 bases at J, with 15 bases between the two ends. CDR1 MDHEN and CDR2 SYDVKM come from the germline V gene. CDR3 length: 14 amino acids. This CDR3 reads CASSLPSDSAPQHF. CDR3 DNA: TGTGCCAGCAGTTTACCATCTGACTCGGCCCCCCAGCATTTT.

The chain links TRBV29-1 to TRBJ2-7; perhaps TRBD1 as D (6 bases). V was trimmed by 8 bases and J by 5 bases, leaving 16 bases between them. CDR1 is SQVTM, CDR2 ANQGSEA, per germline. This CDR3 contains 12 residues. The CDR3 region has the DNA TGCAGCTCCCACAGGGAGCACGACGAGCAGTACTTC. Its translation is CSSHREHDEQYF.

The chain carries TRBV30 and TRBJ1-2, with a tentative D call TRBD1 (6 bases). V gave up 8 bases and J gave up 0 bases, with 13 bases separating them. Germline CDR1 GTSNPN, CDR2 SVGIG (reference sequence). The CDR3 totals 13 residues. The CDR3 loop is CAAQGIANYGYTF. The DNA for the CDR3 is TGTGCCGCACAGGGAATAGCTAACTATGGCTACACCTTC.

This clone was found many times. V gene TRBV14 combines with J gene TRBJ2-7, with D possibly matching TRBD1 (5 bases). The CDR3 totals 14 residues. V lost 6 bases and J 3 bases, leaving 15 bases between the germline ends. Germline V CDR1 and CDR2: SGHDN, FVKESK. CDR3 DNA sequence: TGTGCCAGCAGTACAGGCTATGTCGGCTACGAGCAGTACTTC. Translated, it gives CASSTGYVGYEQYF.

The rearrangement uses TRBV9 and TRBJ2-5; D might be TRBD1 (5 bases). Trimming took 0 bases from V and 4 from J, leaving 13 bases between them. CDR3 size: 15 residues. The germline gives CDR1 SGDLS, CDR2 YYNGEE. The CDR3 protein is CASSVGPQGGETQYF. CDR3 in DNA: TGTGCCAGCAGCGTAGGCCCCCAGGGCGGAGAGACCCAGTACTTC.

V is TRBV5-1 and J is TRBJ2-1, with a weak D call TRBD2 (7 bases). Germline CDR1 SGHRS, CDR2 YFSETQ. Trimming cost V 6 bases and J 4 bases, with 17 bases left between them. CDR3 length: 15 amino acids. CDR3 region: CASNRDYQIYNEQFF. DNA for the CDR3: TGCGCCAGCAACAGGGACTACCAGATATACAATGAGCAGTTCTTC. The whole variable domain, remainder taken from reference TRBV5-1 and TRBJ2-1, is KAGVTQTPRYLIKTRGQQVTLSCSPISGHRSVSWYQQTPGQGLQFLFEYFSETQRNKGNFPGRFSGRQFSNSRSEMNVSTLELGDSALYLCASNRDYQIYNEQFFGPGTRLTVL.

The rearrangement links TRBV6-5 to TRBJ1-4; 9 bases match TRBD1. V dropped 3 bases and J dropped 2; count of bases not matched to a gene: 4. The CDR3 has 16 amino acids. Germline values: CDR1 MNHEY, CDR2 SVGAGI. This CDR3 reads CASSYGQGRTNEKLFF. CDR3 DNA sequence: TGTGCCAGCAGTTATGGACAGGGGAGGACTAATGAAAAACTGTTTTTT.

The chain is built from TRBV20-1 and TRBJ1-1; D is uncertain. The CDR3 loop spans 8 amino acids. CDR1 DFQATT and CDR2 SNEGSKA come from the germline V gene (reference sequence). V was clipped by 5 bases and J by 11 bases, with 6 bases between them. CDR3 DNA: TGCAGTGCTGGCGGTGCTTTCTTT. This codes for CSAGGAFF.

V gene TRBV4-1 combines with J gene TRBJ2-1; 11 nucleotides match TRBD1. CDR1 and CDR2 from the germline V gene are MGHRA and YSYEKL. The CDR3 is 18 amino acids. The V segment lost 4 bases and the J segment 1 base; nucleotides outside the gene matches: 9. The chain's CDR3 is CASSRWDRGVSSYNEQFF. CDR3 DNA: TGCGCCAGCAGCCGATGGGACAGGGGGGTTAGTTCCTACAATGAGCAGTTCTTC.

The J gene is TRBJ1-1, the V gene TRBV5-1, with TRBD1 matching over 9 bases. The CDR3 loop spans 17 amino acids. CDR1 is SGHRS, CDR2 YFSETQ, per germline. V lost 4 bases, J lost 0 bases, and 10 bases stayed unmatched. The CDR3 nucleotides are TGCGCCAGCAGCGTAACCGGGACAGGGCGGCTGAACACTGAAGCTTTCTTT. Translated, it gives CASSVTGTGRLNTEAFF.

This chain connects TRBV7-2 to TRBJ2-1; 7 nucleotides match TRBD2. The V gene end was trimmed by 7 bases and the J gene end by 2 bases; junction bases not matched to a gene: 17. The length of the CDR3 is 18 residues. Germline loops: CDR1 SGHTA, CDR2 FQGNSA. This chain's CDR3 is CASTPRLRGSPTYNEQFF. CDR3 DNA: TGTGCCAGCACCCCTAGACTTCGCGGGAGTCCCACCTACAATGAGCAGTTCTTC.

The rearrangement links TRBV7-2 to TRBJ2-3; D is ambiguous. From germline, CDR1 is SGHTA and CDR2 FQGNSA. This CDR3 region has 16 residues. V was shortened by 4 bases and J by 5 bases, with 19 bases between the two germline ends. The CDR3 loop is CASSSYPAGFKDTQYF. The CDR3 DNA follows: TGTGCCAGCAGCTCCTACCCTGCAGGATTTAAAGATACGCAGTATTTT.

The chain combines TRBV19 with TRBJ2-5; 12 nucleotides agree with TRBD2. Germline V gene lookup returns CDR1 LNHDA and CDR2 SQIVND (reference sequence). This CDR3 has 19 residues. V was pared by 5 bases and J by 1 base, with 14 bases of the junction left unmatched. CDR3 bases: TGTGCCAGTAGTTCCTCACTAGCGGGAGGCACCCCCCTCCAAGAGACCCAGTACTTC. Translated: CASSSSLAGGTPLQETQYF.

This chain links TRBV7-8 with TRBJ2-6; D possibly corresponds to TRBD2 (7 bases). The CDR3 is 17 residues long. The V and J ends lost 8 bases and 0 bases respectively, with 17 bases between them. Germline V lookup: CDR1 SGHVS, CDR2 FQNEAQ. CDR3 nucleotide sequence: TGTGCCAGCGGGGGGGCGGGGCGGCCCTCTGGGGCCAACGTCCTGACTTTC. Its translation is CASGGAGRPSGANVLTF.

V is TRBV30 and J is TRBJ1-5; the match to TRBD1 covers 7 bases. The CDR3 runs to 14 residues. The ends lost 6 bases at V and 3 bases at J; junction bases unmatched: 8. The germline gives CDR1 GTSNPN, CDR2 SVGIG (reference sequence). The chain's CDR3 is CACWTGQFNQPQHF. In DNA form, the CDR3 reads TGTGCCTGCTGGACAGGACAGTTCAATCAGCCCCAGCATTTT.

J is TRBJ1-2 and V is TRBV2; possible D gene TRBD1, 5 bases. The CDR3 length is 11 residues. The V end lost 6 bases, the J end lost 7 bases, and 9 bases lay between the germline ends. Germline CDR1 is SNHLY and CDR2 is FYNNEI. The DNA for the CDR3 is TGTGCCAGCAGCCGGGGGGGTGGCTACACCTTC. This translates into CASSRGGGYTF.

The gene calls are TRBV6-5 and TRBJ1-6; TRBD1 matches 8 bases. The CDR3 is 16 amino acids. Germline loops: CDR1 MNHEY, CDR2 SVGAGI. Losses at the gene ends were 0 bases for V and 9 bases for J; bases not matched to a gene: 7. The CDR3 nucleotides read TGTGCCAGCAGTTACTCGAGGCAGGGGGCAGGTTCACCCCTCCACTTT. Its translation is CASSYSRQGAGSPLHF.

CDR3 sequence reads: CASKLAGGDTQYF. For the CDR3, the DNA is TGTGCCAGCAAACTAGCGGGAGGGGATACGCAGTATTTT. The genes are TRBV12-3 or TRBV12-4 and TRBJ2-3; TRBD2 agrees at 13 bases. The CDR3 runs to 13 residues. Trimming took 7 bases from V and 6 from J; bases not matched to a gene: 1.

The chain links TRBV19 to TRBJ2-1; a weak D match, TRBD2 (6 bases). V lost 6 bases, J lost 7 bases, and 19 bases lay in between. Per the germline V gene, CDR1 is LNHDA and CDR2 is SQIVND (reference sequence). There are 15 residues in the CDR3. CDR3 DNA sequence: TGTGCCAGTAGGGTTTCGACGGGAGTGGGGAATGAGCAGTTCTTC. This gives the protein CASRVSTGVGNEQFF.

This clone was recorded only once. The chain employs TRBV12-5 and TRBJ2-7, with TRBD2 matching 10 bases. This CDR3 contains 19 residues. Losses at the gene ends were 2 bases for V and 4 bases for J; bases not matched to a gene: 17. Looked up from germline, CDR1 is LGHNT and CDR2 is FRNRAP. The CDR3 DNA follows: TGTGCTAGTGGTTTGACTCCATACGGCCTCCTAGCGGGAGAATACGAGCAGTACTTC. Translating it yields CASGLTPYGLLAGEYEQYF. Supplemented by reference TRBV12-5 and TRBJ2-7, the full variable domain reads DARVTQTPRHKVTEMGQEVTMRCQPILGHNTVFWYRQTMMQGLELLAYFRNRAPLDDSGMPKDRFSAEMPDATLATLKIQPSEPRDSAVYFCASGLTPYGLLAGEYEQYFGPGTRLTVT.

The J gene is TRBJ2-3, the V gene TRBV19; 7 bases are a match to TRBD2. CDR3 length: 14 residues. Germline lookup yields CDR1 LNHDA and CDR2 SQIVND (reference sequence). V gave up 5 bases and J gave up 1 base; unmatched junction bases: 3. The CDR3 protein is CASSGTSGTDTQYF. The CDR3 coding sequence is TGTGCCAGTAGTGGAACTAGCGGCACAGATACGCAGTATTTT.

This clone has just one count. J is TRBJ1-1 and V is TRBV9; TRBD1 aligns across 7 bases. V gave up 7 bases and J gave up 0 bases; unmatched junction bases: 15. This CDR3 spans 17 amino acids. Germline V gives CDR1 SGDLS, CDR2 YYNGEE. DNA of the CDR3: TGTGCCAGCCCACCCCGGGGACAGACCTACATGAACACTGAAGCTTTCTTT. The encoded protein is CASPPRGQTYMNTEAFF.

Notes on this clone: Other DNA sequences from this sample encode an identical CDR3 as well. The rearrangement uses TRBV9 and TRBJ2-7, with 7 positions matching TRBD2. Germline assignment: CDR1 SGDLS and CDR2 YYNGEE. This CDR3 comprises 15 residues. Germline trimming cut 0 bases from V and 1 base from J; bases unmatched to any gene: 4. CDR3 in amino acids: CASSVDGGSSYEQYF. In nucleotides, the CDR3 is TGTGCCAGCAGCGTAGATGGCGGGAGTTCCTACGAGCAGTACTTC.